This passage covers 20 T cell receptor beta chains from one sample sequenced in a study of blood T cell repertoires in COVID-19. The method was immunoSEQ multiplex PCR; TCRdb's version includes in-frame clones alone and lacks a portion of them. The sample carries under 75,000 clones, approximately 88% recorded once. Sequences were obtained from peripheral blood. The receptors come from a man between 60 and 75 years old with COVID-19, enrolled during active disease.

The rearrangement links TRBV7-9 to TRBJ1-2, with unresolved D. Germline CDR1 is SEHNR and CDR2 is FQNEAQ (reference sequence). The V gene lost 5 bases and the J gene lost 4 bases, with 14 bases spanning the gap. This CDR3 region has 14 residues. CDR3 coding DNA: TGTGCCAGCAGCCGCAGGCAAATAAGCTATGGCTACACCTTC. This encodes CASSRRQISYGYTF.

The chain is built from TRBV12-3 or TRBV12-4 and TRBJ1-1, with D uncertain. This CDR3 is 13 amino acids long. With 5 bases removed from V and 1 base from J, the gap between germline ends came to 8 bases. The CDR3 loop is CASSPNTNTEAFF. The CDR3 DNA reads TGTGCCAGCAGTCCAAACACGAACACTGAAGCTTTCTTT.

The chain uses TRBV7-3 and TRBJ2-1; 7 nucleotides agree with TRBD2. J gave up 9 bases and V 5 bases, and 10 bases lay outside the gene matches. Germline values: CDR1 SGHTA, CDR2 FQGTGA. There are 14 residues in the CDR3. In nucleotides, the CDR3 is TGTGCCAGCAGCAGCGCTTTAGCGGGCGGTGAGCAGTTCTTC. It specifies CASSSALAGGEQFF.

The chain has TRBV19 and TRBJ2-3, with 14 bases fitting TRBD2. This CDR3 is built from 18 residues. Trimming took 10 bases from V and 0 from J; bases not matched to a gene: 12. The germline gives CDR1 LNHDA, CDR2 SQIVND (reference sequence). The CDR3 DNA follows: TGTGCCACCCTCGGGACTAGCGGGAGCAAAGTAAGCACAGATACGCAGTATTTT. Amino acid sequence: CATLGTSGSKVSTDTQYF.

V gene TRBV2 combines with J gene TRBJ2-7; D is unresolved. V lost 2 bases, J lost 2 bases, and 13 bases lay in between. The CDR3 is 15 residues long. Looked up from germline, CDR1 is SNHLY and CDR2 is FYNNEI. CDR3 region: CASSESSSQTYEQYF. The CDR3, as DNA: TGTGCCAGCAGTGAAAGTAGCAGCCAGACCTACGAGCAGTACTTC.

The V and J genes are TRBV4-2 and TRBJ2-1, with 11 bases matching TRBD2. Germline-derived CDR1 and CDR2 are LGHNA and YNFKEQ. The trim removed 0 bases at V and 0 bases at J, leaving 7 bases unmatched. This CDR3 contains 19 residues. Here the CDR3 reads CASSQDWVAGGNSYNEQFF. CDR3 nucleotide sequence: TGTGCCAGCAGCCAAGATTGGGTAGCGGGAGGGAACTCCTACAATGAGCAGTTCTTC.

V is TRBV4-1 and J is TRBJ2-3; D may be TRBD2 (5 bases). Trimming took 1 base from V and 3 from J, leaving 11 bases between them. CDR1 and CDR2 from the germline V gene are MGHRA and YSYEKL. The CDR3 loop spans 15 amino acids. The CDR3 DNA reads TGCGCCAGCAGCCAAGGGCCGGGCGGGACAGATACGCAGTATTTT. This codes for CASSQGPGGTDTQYF.

This chain links TRBV7-3 with TRBJ2-7; 7 bases map to TRBD1. V shed 4 bases, J shed 5 bases, and the junction held 11 bases outside the gene matches. The CDR3 is made up of 15 amino acids. CDR1 and CDR2 (germline): SGHTA, FQGTGA. The CDR3 coding sequence is TGTGCCAGCAGCTCGATCCCGGGACAGTTACACGAGCAGTACTTC. Encoded protein: CASSSIPGQLHEQYF. The full variable domain, in which reference TRBV7-3 and TRBJ2-7 provide the parts outside the CDR3, is GAGVSQTPSNKVTEKGKYVELRCDPISGHTALYWYRQSLGQGPEFLIYFQGTGAADDSGLPNDRFFAVRPEGSVSTLKIQRTERGDSAVYLCASSSIPGQLHEQYFGPGTRLTVT.

This clone was seen only a few times. The chain couples TRBV14 to TRBJ2-1; perhaps TRBD1 as D (6 bases). Germline CDR1 reads SGHDN; CDR2 reads FVKESK. V was cut by 1 base and J by 9 bases, with 7 bases left in between. The CDR3 runs 12 residues. The CDR3 protein is CASSQGGGEQFF. DNA of the CDR3: TGTGCCAGCAGCCAAGGAGGGGGTGAGCAGTTCTTC.

V usage is TRBV2 and J usage is TRBJ1-5; 9 nucleotides match TRBD1. Germline-derived CDR1 and CDR2 are SNHLY and FYNNEI. J was trimmed by 7 bases and V by 4 bases; bases with no gene match: 5. This CDR3 is built from 14 residues. In nucleotides, the CDR3 is TGTGCCAGCAGTGGGACAGGGGTCGACCAGCCCCAGCATTTT. It codes for CASSGTGVDQPQHF.

This chain joins TRBV5-6 and TRBJ2-5, with D unresolved. The V gene lost 4 bases and the J gene lost 2 bases, with 9 bases spanning the gap. The CDR3 loop spans 13 amino acids. Germline loops: CDR1 SGHDT, CDR2 YYEEEE. CDR3 sequence reads: CASSTDWQETQYF. CDR3 DNA: TGTGCCAGCAGCACCGACTGGCAAGAGACCCAGTACTTC.

The V gene is TRBV3-1 (or the pseudogene TRBV3-2), the J gene TRBJ2-5; D is unresolved. Deletions cut 6 bases from V and 1 base from J, with 12 bases between. Germline CDR1 reads LGHDT; CDR2 reads YNNKEL (reference sequence). CDR3 length: 14 amino acids. CDR3 in amino acids: CASSPRSSQETQYF. CDR3 sequence (DNA): TGTGCCAGCAGTCCTAGGTCGTCCCAAGAGACCCAGTACTTC.

This sequence joins TRBV11-2 and TRBJ1-1; D possibly corresponds to TRBD1 (5 bases). The V end was cut by 0 bases, the J end by 5 bases, with 19 bases between. The germline V gene has CDR1 SGHAT and CDR2 FQNNGV. The CDR3 is 17 residues long. The CDR3 bases are TGTGCCAGCAGCTTAGAGGTTTGGGGCAGGCGGGGGACTGAAGCTTTCTTT. It translates to CASSLEVWGRRGTEAFF.

This chain links TRBV4-1 with TRBJ1-6; TRBD1 agrees at 11 bases. In germline, CDR1 is MGHRA, CDR2 YSYEKL. J was trimmed by 7 bases and V by 4 bases; bases with no gene match: 6. The CDR3 totals 16 residues. CDR3 amino acids: CASSLGQGVMNSPLHF. The CDR3 DNA is TGCGCCAGCAGCCTGGGACAGGGGGTTATGAATTCACCCCTCCACTTT.

This chain connects TRBV5-4 to TRBJ2-7; 9 bases map to TRBD2. Germline values: CDR1 SGHNT, CDR2 YYREEE (reference sequence). The CDR3 has 15 amino acids. Unmatched junction bases numbered 2, after V lost 1 base and J lost 0 bases. The CDR3 DNA follows: TGTGCCAGCAGCTTGAGTAGCGGGAGCTCCTACGAGCAGTACTTC. It specifies CASSLSSGSSYEQYF. The whole variable domain, filled in from reference TRBV5-4 and TRBJ2-7, reads ETGVTQSPTHLIKTRGQQVTLRCSSQSGHNTVSWYQQALGQGPQFIFQYYREEENGRGNFPPRFSGLQFPNYSSELNVNALELDDSALYLCASSLSSGSSYEQYFGPGTRLTVT.

V and J are TRBV7-9 and TRBJ1-4; D may be TRBD1 (6 bases). Germline values: CDR1 SEHNR, CDR2 FQNEAQ (reference sequence). The V gene lost 5 bases and the J gene lost 3 bases, with 13 bases spanning the gap. There are 15 residues in the CDR3. The CDR3 nucleotides are TGTGCCAGCAGCGGATCCTGGACAGCTAATGAAAAACTGTTTTTT. It translates to CASSGSWTANEKLFF.

This clone was counted only a few times. This chain links TRBV7-9 with TRBJ1-5; D may be TRBD1 (5 bases). Trimming cost V 3 bases and J 6 bases, with 9 bases left between them. The germline gives CDR1 SEHNR, CDR2 FQNEAQ (reference sequence). The CDR3 extends over 13 amino acids. The CDR3 region has the DNA TGTGCCAGCAGCTTGGAGGGGACTCAGCCCCAGCATTTT. Amino acid sequence: CASSLEGTQPQHF.

V gene TRBV29-1 combines with J gene TRBJ1-4; D is possibly TRBD1 (5 bases). The CDR3 has 14 amino acids. Trimming took off 3 bases at V and 5 bases at J, with 13 bases between the two ends. From germline, CDR1 is SQVTM and CDR2 ANQGSEA. CDR3: CSVDVGALNEKLFF. The CDR3 coding sequence is TGCAGCGTTGATGTTGGGGCCCTCAATGAAAAACTGTTTTTT.

The gene calls are TRBV6-5 and TRBJ1-4, with 7 positions matching TRBD1. The germline CDR1 and CDR2 sequences are MNHEY and SVGAGI. The junction had 12 bases not matched to a gene; V was cut back by 7 bases and J by 7 bases. CDR3 length: 15 amino acids. CDR3 nucleotides: TGTGCCAGCACCCCAACGGGACAGCCCTTTGAAAAACTGTTTTTT. Translated, it gives CASTPTGQPFEKLFF.

The chain has TRBV30 and TRBJ1-2, with D tentatively TRBD1 (6 bases). The CDR3 loop spans 13 amino acids. Trimming took 5 bases from V and 3 from J, leaving 13 bases between them. The germline V gene encodes CDR1 GTSNPN and CDR2 SVGIG (reference sequence). CDR3 loop: CAWGRDTYYGYTF. Here the CDR3 DNA reads TGTGCCTGGGGCAGGGACACCTACTATGGCTACACCTTC.